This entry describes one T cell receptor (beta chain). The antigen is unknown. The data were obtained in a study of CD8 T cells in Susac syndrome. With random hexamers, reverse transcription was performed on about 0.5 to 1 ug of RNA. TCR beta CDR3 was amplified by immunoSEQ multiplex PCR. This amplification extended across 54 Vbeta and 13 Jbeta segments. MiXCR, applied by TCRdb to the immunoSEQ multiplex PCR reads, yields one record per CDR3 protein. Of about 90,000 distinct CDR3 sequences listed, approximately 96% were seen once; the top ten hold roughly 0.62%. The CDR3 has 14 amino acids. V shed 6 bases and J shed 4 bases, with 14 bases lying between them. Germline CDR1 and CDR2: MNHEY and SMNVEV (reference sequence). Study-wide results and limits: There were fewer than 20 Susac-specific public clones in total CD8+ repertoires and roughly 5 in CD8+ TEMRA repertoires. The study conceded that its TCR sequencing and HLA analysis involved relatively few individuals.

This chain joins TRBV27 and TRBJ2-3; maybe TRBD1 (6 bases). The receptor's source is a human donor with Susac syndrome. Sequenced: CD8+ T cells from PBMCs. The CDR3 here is CASSSTGIPDTQYF. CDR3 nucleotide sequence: TGTGCCAGCAGCTCTACAGGGATCCCAGATACGCAGTATTTT.